This T cell receptor beta chain was identified during a study of blood T cell repertoires in COVID-19. The length of the CDR3 is 19 residues. V shed 3 bases and J 1 base; nucleotides not matched to a gene: 14. Germline CDR1 is LNHNV and CDR2 is YYDKDF (reference sequence). Source study methods: How many nucleated cells were present was estimated from reference gene primer amplification. Assay used: immunoSEQ multiplex PCR; TCRdb lists only in-frame clones, some missing. V and J calls and clone size are those listed in that table; D and trimming were worked out from the DNA. The sample contains around 280,000 clones, roughly 90% of which appear only once.

The sample taken for sequencing was peripheral blood. The TCR comes from a woman aged 30 to 39 with COVID-19, enrolled during active disease. The chain has TRBV15 and TRBJ2-2; 7 bases are shared with TRBD2. The CDR3: CATSRSGGRALKNTGELFF. In DNA form, the CDR3 reads TGTGCCACCAGCAGGTCGGGTGGGAGGGCCTTAAAGAACACCGGGGAGCTGTTTTTT.